The clone carrying this TCR beta chain was recorded a few times. All exposed participants met a person with COVID-19 within 2 weeks before entering the study. Assay: immunoSEQ multiplex PCR; the TCRdb copy retains only in-frame clones and omits some. The data show roughly 150,000 clones, with 87% seen just once and roughly 4% held by the top ten. This CDR3 contains 16 residues. The germline V gene encodes CDR1 LGHDT and CDR2 YNNKEL (reference sequence). Between the trimmed V and J ends, which lost 0 bases and 1 base, there was a span of 12 bases. The data are from a study of blood T cell repertoires in COVID-19.

This clonotype originated in a woman in her forties who had been exposed to COVID-19. Source material: PBMCs or T cells enriched from blood (not recorded which). This chain joins TRBV3-1 (or the pseudogene TRBV3-2) and TRBJ1-1, with D perhaps matching TRBD1 (6 bases). The CDR3 protein is CASSQDSSDRNTEAFF. CDR3 sequence (DNA): TGTGCCAGCAGCCAAGATTCCTCGGACAGGAACACTGAAGCTTTCTTT.